This T cell receptor (beta chain) was identified during a study of blood T cell repertoires in COVID-19. Study-wide context: The United States, Italy and Spain supplied acute and convalescent COVID-19 samples. T cells, B-cell-depleted T cells, or PBMCs supplied cDNA or gDNA.

This clone occurred a few times. Original data processing: Reference gene primer amplification in the assay estimated nucleated cell counts. Sequencing was performed with immunoSEQ multiplex PCR; in TCRdb, only in-frame clones are kept and a portion is missing. D and trimming were read from the DNA, whereas the V and J calls and clone size are those reported in that table. The sample includes over 150,000 clones, around 80% of them seen just once. This clonotype originated in a woman in her sixties with acute or convalescent COVID-19. Sequenced: peripheral blood.

CDR3 nucleotide sequence: TGTGCCAGCAGCTTCGGAAGCGATGGCTACACCTTC. Amino acids: CASSFGSDGYTF. The chain recombines TRBV7-9 with TRBJ1-2; D is unresolved. This CDR3 has 12 residues. CDR1 SEHNR and CDR2 FQNEAQ come from the germline V gene (reference sequence). The V gene lost 3 bases and the J gene lost 6 bases, with 8 bases spanning the gap.